This T cell receptor (beta chain) was identified during a study of T cells in Graves' hyperthyroidism and ophthalmopathy. About this clonotype itself: Just one base apart from a much larger clone, this may be a read error.

For the diagnoses, clinical symptoms, serum thyroxine and TRAb, thyroid ultrasound and orbital computed tomography were used. Predating any ophthalmopathy symptoms, the blood sample was taken at first hyperthyroidism diagnosis. Under 12 ml fresh peripheral blood yielded the PBMCs. Amplified TCR beta CDR3 regions came from RNA transcripts. Researchers ran a first-round RT-PCR on the TCR CDR3 using the HTBI primer set. TCRdb reprocessed the multiplex PCR reads via MiXCR and lists one record per CDR3 protein. This table holds some 380,000 distinct CDR3 sequences, about 13% found once. This CDR3 is 14 amino acids long. The V gene's germline CDR1 is SGHRS and CDR2 YFSETQ. Trimming stripped 0 bases from V and 0 bases from J, with 6 bases between.

This TCR came from a man in his thirties or forties with Graves' hyperthyroidism that later progressed to Graves' ophthalmopathy. The specimen sequenced was blood. The rearrangement links TRBV5-1 to TRBJ1-1, with no clear D. The CDR3 spells CASSLADLNTEAFF. The CDR3 nucleotides read TGCGCCAGCAGCTTGGCGGACTTGAACACTGAAGCTTTCTTT. Looking up the rest from reference TRBV5-1 and TRBJ1-1 gives the full variable domain: KAGVTQTPRYLIKTRGQQVTLSCSPISGHRSVSWYQQTPGQGLQFLFEYFSETQRNKGNFPGRFSGRQFSNSRSEMNVSTLELGDSALYLCASSLADLNTEAFFGQGTRLTVV.